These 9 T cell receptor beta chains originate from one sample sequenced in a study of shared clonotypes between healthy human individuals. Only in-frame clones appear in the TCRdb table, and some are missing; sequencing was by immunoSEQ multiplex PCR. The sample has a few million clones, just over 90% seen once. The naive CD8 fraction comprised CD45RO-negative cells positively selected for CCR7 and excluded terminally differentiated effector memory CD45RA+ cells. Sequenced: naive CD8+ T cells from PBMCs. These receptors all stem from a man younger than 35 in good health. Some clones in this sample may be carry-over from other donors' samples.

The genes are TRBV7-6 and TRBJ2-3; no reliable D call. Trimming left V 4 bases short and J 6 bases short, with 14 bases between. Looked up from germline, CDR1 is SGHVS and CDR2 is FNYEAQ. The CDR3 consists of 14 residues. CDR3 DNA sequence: TGTGCCAGCAGCTCCAGGACCCCGAGGGATACGCAGTATTTT. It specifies CASSSRTPRDTQYF.

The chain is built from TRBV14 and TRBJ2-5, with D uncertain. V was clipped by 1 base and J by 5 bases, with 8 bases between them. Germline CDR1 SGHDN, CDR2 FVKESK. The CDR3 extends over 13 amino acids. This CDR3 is CASSQAFFETQYF. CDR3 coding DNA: TGTGCCAGCAGCCAAGCGTTTTTCGAGACCCAGTACTTC. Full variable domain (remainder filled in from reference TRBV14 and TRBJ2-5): EAGVTQFPSHSVIEKGQTVTLRCDPISGHDNLYWYRRVMGKEIKFLLHFVKESKQDESGMPNNRFLAERTGGTYSTLKVQPAELEDSGVYFCASSQAFFETQYFGPGTRLLVL.

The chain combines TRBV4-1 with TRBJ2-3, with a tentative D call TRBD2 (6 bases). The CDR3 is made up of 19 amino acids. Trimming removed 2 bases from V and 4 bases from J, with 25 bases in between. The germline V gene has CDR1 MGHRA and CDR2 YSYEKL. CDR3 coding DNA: TGCGCCAGCAGCCAATTTTTAATTACACCACTAGCAAGCCCAGATACGCAGTATTTT. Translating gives CASSQFLITPLASPDTQYF.

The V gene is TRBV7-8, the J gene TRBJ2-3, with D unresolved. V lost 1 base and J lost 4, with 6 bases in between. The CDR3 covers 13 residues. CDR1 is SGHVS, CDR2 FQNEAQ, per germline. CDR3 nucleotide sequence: TGTGCCAGCAGCTTAGGACGGTCAGATACGCAGTATTTT. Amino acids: CASSLGRSDTQYF.

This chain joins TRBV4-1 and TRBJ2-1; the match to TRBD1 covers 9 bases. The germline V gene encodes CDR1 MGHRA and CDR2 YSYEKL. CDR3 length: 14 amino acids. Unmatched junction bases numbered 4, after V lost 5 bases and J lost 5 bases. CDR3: CASSARDRDNEQFF. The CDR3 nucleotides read TGCGCCAGCAGCGCCCGGGACAGGGACAATGAGCAGTTCTTC.

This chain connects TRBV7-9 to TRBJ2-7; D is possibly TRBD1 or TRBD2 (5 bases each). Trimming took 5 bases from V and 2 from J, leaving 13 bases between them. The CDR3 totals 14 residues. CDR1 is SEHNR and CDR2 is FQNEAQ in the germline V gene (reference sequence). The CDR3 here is CASSKERDPYEQYF. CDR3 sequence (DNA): TGTGCCAGCAGCAAGGAGAGGGACCCCTACGAGCAGTACTTC. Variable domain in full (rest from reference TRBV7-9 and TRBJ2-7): DTGVSQNPRHKITKRGQNVTFRCDPISEHNRLYWYRQTLGQGPEFLTYFQNEAQLEKSRLLSDRFSAERPKGSFSTLEIQRTEQGDSAMYLCASSKERDPYEQYFGPGTRLTVT.

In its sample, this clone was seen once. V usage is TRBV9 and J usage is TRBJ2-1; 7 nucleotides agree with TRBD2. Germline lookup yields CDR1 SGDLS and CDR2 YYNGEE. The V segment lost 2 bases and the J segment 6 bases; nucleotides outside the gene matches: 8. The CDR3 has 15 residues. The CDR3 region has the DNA TGTGCCAGCAGCGTCACCCTAACTAGCGTCAATGAGCAGTTCTTC. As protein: CASSVTLTSVNEQFF.

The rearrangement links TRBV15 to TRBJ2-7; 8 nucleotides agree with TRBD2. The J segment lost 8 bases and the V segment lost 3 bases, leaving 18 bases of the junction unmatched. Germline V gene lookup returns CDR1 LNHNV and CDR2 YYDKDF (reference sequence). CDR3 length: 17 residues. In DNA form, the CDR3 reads TGTGCCACCAGCAGCCGACTCCCAGATAGCGGGAAATGGAAGCAGTACTTC. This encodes CATSSRLPDSGKWKQYF.

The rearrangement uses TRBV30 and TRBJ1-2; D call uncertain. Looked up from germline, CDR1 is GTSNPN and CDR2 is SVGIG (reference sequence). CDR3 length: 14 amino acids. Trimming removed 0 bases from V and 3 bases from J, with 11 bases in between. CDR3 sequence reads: CAWSVAVGYYGYTF. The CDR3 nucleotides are TGTGCCTGGAGTGTAGCTGTGGGATACTATGGCTACACCTTC.